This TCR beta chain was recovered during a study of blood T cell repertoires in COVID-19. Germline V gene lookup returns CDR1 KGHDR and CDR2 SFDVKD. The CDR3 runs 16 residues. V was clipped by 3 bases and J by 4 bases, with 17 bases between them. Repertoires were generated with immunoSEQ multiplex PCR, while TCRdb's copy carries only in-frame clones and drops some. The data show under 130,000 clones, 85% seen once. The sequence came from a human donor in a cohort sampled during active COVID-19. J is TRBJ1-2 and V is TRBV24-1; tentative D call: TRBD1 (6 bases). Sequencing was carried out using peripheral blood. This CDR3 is CATSDSMRGTPYGYTF. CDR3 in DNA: TGTGCCACCAGTGATAGTATGCGGGGGACACCCTATGGCTACACCTTC.